One T cell receptor beta chain is described in this entry. Its specificity is unknown. This table comes from immunoSEQ multiplex PCR, and its TCRdb copy is limited to in-frame clones, with some not included. The table includes some 33,000 clones, about nine tenths detected once. These data belong to a study of T cells in localized non-small cell lung cancer. Study-wide findings and caveats: Among blood samples, higher T cell density accompanied longer overall survival. Clonality of T cells reached its maximum in uninvolved adjacent lung, surpassing tumor.

This receptor was taken from a man between 40 and 75 years old with stage II lung adenocarcinoma. The specimen was PBMCs, collected before any cancer treatment.

The chain's CDR3 is CASSLRTSGRKGTDTQYF. CDR3 in DNA: TGTGCCAGCAGCTTGAGGACTAGCGGGAGGAAGGGCACAGATACGCAGTATTTT. The chain couples TRBV11-2 to TRBJ2-3; TRBD2 matches 14 bases. J lost 1 base, V lost 3 bases, and 6 bases had no gene match. Germline values: CDR1 SGHAT, CDR2 FQNNGV. The length of the CDR3 is 18 residues.